A few counts support the clone carrying this T cell receptor beta chain. These data come from a study of T cell changes during pregnancy in multiple sclerosis. Assay used: immunoSEQ multiplex PCR; TCRdb lists only in-frame clones, some missing. The table lists roughly 80,000 clones, over 85% of them singletons, with 1% in the top ten. The J segment lost 6 bases and the V segment lost 4 bases, leaving 9 bases of the junction unmatched. Looked up from germline, CDR1 is LNHDA and CDR2 is SQIVND (reference sequence). There are 16 residues in the CDR3. The chain carries TRBV19 and TRBJ1-5; 10 bases fit TRBD1. The clonotype was recovered from a female donor with multiple sclerosis, enrolled in a pregnancy study. This sample comprised peripheral blood, obtained in the first trimester of pregnancy. CDR3 loop: CASSTMTGGAGQPQHF. The CDR3 bases are TGTGCCAGTAGTACCATGACAGGGGGCGCGGGTCAGCCCCAGCATTTT.